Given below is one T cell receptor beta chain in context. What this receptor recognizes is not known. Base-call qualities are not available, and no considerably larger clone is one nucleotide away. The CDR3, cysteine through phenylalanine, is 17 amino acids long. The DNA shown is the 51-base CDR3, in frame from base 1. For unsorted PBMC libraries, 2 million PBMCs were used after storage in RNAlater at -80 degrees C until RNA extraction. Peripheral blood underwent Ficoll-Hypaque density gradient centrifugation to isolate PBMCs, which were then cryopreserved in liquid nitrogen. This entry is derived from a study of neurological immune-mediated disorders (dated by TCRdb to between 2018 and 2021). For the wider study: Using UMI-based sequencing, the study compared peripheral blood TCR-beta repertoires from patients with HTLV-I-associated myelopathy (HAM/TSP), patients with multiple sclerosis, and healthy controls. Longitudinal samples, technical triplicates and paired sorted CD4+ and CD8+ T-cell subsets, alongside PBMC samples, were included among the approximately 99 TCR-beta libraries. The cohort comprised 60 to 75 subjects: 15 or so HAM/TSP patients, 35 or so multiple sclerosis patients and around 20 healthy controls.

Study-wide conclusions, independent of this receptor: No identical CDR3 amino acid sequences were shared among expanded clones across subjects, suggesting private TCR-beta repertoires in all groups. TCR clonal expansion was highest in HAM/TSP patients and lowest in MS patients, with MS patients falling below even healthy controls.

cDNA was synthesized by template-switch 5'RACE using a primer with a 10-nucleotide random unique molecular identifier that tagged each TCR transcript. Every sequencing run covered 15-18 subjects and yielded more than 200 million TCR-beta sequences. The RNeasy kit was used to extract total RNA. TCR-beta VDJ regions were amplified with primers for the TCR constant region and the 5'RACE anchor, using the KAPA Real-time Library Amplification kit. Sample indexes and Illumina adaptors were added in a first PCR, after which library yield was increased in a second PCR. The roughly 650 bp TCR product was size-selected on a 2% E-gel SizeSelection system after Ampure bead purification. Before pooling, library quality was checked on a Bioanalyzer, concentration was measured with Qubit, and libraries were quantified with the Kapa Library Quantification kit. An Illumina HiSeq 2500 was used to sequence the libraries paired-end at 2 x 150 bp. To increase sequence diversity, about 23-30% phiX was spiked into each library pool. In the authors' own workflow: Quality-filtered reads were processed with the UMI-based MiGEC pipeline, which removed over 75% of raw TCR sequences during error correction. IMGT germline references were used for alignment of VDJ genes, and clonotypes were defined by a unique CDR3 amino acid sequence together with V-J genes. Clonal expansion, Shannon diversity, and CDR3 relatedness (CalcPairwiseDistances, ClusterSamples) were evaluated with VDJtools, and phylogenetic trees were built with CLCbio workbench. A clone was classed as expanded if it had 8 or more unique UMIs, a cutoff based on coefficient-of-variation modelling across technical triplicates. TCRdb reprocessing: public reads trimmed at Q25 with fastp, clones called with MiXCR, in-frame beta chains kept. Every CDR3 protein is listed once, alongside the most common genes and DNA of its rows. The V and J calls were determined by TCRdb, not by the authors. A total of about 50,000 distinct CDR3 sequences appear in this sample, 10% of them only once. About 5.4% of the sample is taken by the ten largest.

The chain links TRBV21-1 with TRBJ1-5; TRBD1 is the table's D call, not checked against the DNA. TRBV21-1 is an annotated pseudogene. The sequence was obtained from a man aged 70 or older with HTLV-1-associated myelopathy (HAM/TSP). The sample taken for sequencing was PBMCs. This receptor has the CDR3 CASSTPIGTDSNTPQHF. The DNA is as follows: TGTGCCAGCAGCACCCCCATCGGGACGGATAGCAATACGCCCCAGCATTTT.